This T cell receptor beta chain was captured in a study of control samples from healthy donors and cancer patients. Germline V CDR1 and CDR2: SNHLY, FYNNEI. This CDR3 has 11 residues. Profiling relied on immunoSEQ multiplex PCR, and the TCRdb table lists in-frame clones only, not all of them. The table has 88,000 or so clones, approximately 94% seen once. As regards this clone: A read error may produce the germline difference seen at one junction end.

Input material: blood. The receptor's source is a woman aged 18 to 35 in good health. The chain combines TRBV2 with TRBJ2-3, with D possibly TRBD1 on 6 matching bases. The CDR3 reads CASSEGGGDLF. The CDR3 coding sequence is TGTGCCAGCAGTGAAGGTGGGGGCGATCTGTTT.